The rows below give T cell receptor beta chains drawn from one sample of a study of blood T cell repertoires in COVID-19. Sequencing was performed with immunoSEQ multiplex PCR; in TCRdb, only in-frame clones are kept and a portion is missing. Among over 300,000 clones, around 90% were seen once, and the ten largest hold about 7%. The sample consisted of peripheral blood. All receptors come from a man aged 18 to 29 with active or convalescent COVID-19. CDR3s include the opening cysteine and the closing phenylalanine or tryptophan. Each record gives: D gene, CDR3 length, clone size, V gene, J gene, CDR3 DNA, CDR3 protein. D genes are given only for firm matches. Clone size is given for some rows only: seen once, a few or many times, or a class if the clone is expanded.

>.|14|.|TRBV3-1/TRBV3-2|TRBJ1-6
TGTGCCAGCAGCCAAGAGGCGGGCAATTCACCCCTCCACTTT
CASSQEAGNSPLHF
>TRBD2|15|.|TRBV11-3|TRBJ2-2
TGTGCCAGCAGCCCGGAAGCGGGAGCAACCGGGGAGCTGTTTTTT
CASSPEAGATGELFF
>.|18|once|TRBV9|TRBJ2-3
TGTGCCAGCAGCTCCACCGGGTGGGAGCGGGCAACCACAGATACGCAGTATTTT
CASSSTGWERATTDTQYF
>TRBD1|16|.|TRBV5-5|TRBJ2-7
TGTGCCAGCAGCCCGGGGCCGGGACAGGGATTCAGGGAGCAGTACTTC
CASSPGPGQGFREQYF
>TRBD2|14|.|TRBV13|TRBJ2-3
TGTGCCAGCATCCCCGGGAATAGCGGGAGTACGCAGTATTTT
CASIPGNSGSTQYF
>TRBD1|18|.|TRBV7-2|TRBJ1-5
TGTGCCAGCAGCTTAGGCCGACAGGGGTTGGCGAGCAATCAGCCCCAGCATTTT
CASSLGRQGLASNQPQHF
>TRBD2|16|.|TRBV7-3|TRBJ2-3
TGTGCCAGCAGCTTAGGGACTAGCGACCTAGAGGATACGCAGTATTTT
CASSLGTSDLEDTQYF
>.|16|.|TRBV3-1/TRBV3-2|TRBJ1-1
TGTGCCAGCAGCCAATTCCCCGACCGGGGGAACACTGAAGCTTTCTTT
CASSQFPDRGNTEAFF
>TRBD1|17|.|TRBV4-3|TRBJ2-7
TGCGCCAGCAGCCAAGATACGGACAGGCTGCGTATTTACGAGCAGTACTTC
CASSQDTDRLRIYEQYF
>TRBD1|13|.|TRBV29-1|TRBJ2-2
TGCAGCGGGGGGACAGGGAGTACCGGGGAGCTGTTTTTT
CSGGTGSTGELFF
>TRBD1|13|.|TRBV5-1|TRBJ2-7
TGCGCCAGCACAGGGACAGACACCTACGAGCAGTACTTC
CASTGTDTYEQYF
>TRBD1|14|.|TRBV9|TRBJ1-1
TGTGCCAGCAGCGCCCGGACAGGTACCACTGAAGCTTTCTTT
CASSARTGTTEAFF
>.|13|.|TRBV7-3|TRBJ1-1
TGTGCCAGCAGCTTAACTGACAGCTTGGGTGCTTTCTTT
CASSLTDSLGAFF
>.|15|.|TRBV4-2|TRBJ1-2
TGTGCCAGCAGCCAAGATCAGGGAGGGAACTATGGCTACACCTTC
CASSQDQGGNYGYTF